This is a list of T cell receptor beta chains from one sample in a study of beta chain features in type 1 diabetes. This table comes from immunoSEQ multiplex PCR, and its TCRdb copy is limited to in-frame clones, with some not included. Altogether 250,000 to 400,000 clones are present, about 14% being singletons, with the ten largest covering under 8.5%. Sequencing was performed on central memory CD4+ T cells from blood. These receptors were taken from a man aged 25-45 years in good health. CDR3s include the opening cysteine and the closing phenylalanine or tryptophan. Each record gives: D gene, V gene, J gene, clone size, CDR3 DNA, CDR3 protein. The D gene is left open where the match is weak. Clone size is shown for a subset of rows, as once, few, many or a class of expanded clone.

D: -; V: TRBV5-8; J: TRBJ1-1; size: many; DNA: TGTGCCAGCAGCTTGCAGCTCGGCATCAACACTGAAGCTTTCTTT; CDR3: CASSLQLGINTEAFF
D: -; V: TRBV29-1; J: TRBJ1-4; size: few; DNA: TGCAGCGTTGAAGAGGGCGGGGGCCGGAATGAAAAACTGTTTTTT; CDR3: CSVEEGGGRNEKLFF
D: TRBD1; V: TRBV7-2; J: TRBJ2-5; size: -; DNA: TGTGCCAGCAGCCGGGACAGGCTCCAAGAGACCCAGTACTTC; CDR3: CASSRDRLQETQYF
D: -; V: TRBV30; J: TRBJ1-1; size: -; DNA: TGTGCCTGGGACCGTCGAGGGGGCACTGAAGCTTTCTTT; CDR3: CAWDRRGGTEAFF
D: -; V: TRBV6-1; J: TRBJ2-3; size: few; DNA: TGTGCCAGCAGTGAATACCTGTCCGGTTCCGGGGATACGCAGTATTTT; CDR3: CASSEYLSGSGDTQYF
D: -; V: TRBV2; J: TRBJ2-7; size: many; DNA: TGTGCCAGCAGTGAACAGGGCTACGAGCAGTACTTC; CDR3: CASSEQGYEQYF
D: -; V: TRBV5-3; J: TRBJ1-6; size: -; DNA: TGTGCCAGAAGCTTGGACCGGGACGGTAATTCACCCCTCCACTTT; CDR3: CARSLDRDGNSPLHF
D: TRBD1; V: TRBV14; J: TRBJ2-3; size: -; DNA: TGTGCCAGCACCCACCGGGACAGGGATAGGGATACGCAGTATTTT; CDR3: CASTHRDRDRDTQYF
D: -; V: TRBV21-1; J: TRBJ2-3; size: many; DNA: TGTGCCAGCAGCAAAAGGCGGCAATCGGGCGGGTTCACAGATACGCAGTATTTT; CDR3: CASSKRRQSGGFTDTQYF
D: -; V: TRBV4-3; J: TRBJ2-5; size: -; DNA: TGCGCCAGCAGCGTACAGATCCAAGAGACCCAGTACTTC; CDR3: CASSVQIQETQYF
D: -; V: TRBV6-1; J: TRBJ1-1; size: few; DNA: TGTGCCAGCAGTGTGGCGCTGAACACTGAAGCTTTCTTT; CDR3: CASSVALNTEAFF
D: -; V: TRBV27; J: TRBJ1-4; size: -; DNA: TGTGCCAGCAGTACTATCTCCCTGGGGAGCCCCCGGCCTGAAAAACTGTTTTTT; CDR3: CASSTISLGSPRPEKLFF
D: -; V: TRBV7-2; J: TRBJ1-4; size: few; DNA: TGTGCCAGCAGCTTACGGGCAACTAATGAAAAACTGTTTTTT; CDR3: CASSLRATNEKLFF
D: TRBD2; V: TRBV9; J: TRBJ2-5; size: many; DNA: TGTGCCAGCAGCGCGGACCCTAGCGGGGGGGGAGAGACCCAGTACTTC; CDR3: CASSADPSGGGETQYF
D: -; V: TRBV10-3; J: TRBJ2-1; size: -; DNA: TGTGCCAGCAGTGGCTCCTACAATGAGCAGTTCTTC; CDR3: CASSGSYNEQFF
D: -; V: TRBV6-1; J: TRBJ2-2; size: few; DNA: TGTGCCAGCAGTGAAGCGTGGAAGGGGTTGGACACCGGGGAGCTGTTTTTT; CDR3: CASSEAWKGLDTGELFF
D: -; V: TRBV30; J: TRBJ2-1; size: few; DNA: TGTGCCTGGAGTGTACAAGGGCTAAACAATGAGCAGTTCTTC; CDR3: CAWSVQGLNNEQFF
D: -; V: TRBV29-1; J: TRBJ2-5; size: few; DNA: TGCAGCGTTCAAAAAGAGGGAGCGACCCAGTACTTC; CDR3: CSVQKEGATQYF
D: -; V: TRBV7-9; J: TRBJ2-7; size: few; DNA: TGTGCCAGCAGCTTAGAACTAGGCTACGAGCAGTACTTC; CDR3: CASSLELGYEQYF
D: -; V: TRBV11-2; J: TRBJ1-1; size: -; DNA: TGTGCCAGCAGCGCAGAGTTTGTGGAAGCTTTCTTT; CDR3: CASSAEFVEAFF
D: TRBD1; V: TRBV6-5; J: TRBJ1-1; size: -; DNA: TGTGCCATCAGAGCGGGACAGGGGGCCGATGAAGCTTTCTTT; CDR3: CAIRAGQGADEAFF
D: TRBD1; V: TRBV6-5; J: TRBJ1-2; size: few; DNA: TGTGCCAGCCGTAAACTTAACAGGGGGCACTATGGCTACACCTTC; CDR3: CASRKLNRGHYGYTF
D: -; V: TRBV7-9; J: TRBJ1-2; size: few; DNA: TGTGCCAGCAGCTTAGCTAGACCGATGGGCCGCTATGGCTACACCTTC; CDR3: CASSLARPMGRYGYTF
D: -; V: TRBV2; J: TRBJ2-5; size: -; DNA: TGTGCCAGCAGCGGAGATGAGACCCAGTACTTC; CDR3: CASSGDETQYF
D: -; V: TRBV9; J: TRBJ2-3; size: -; DNA: TGTGCCAGCAGCGCGAAAGGACTTCGCACAGATACGCAGTATTTT; CDR3: CASSAKGLRTDTQYF
D: -; V: TRBV2; J: TRBJ2-2; size: few; DNA: TGTGCCAGCAGTGACATGGGCACCGGGGAGCTGTTTTTT; CDR3: CASSDMGTGELFF
D: -; V: TRBV4-2; J: TRBJ2-3; size: -; DNA: TGTGCCAGCAGCCTTGGGGCCAGCACAGATACGCAGTATTTT; CDR3: CASSLGASTDTQYF
D: -; V: TRBV7-9; J: TRBJ2-7; size: many; DNA: TGTGCCAGCAGCTTCGGGAGTTACGAGCAGTACTTC; CDR3: CASSFGSYEQYF
D: -; V: TRBV10-3; J: TRBJ1-1; size: -; DNA: TGTGCCATCAGTGAGTACATGACTGAAGCTTTCTTT; CDR3: CAISEYMTEAFF
D: -; V: TRBV7-7; J: TRBJ2-5; size: -; DNA: TGTGCTAGCAGCTTAGGAGCTCAAGAGACCCAGTACTTC; CDR3: CASSLGAQETQYF
D: -; V: TRBV5-1; J: TRBJ2-1; size: few; DNA: TGCGCCAGCAGCTTACAGTACAATGAGCAGTTCTTC; CDR3: CASSLQYNEQFF
D: -; V: TRBV23-1; J: TRBJ2-5; size: few; DNA: TGCGCCAGCAGCCGAGGTGGTCAAGAGACCCAGTACTTC; CDR3: CASSRGGQETQYF
D: -; V: TRBV7-9; J: TRBJ2-5; size: -; DNA: TGTGCCAGCAGCTTTTTCGGTAGCGGAGAGACCCAGTACTTC; CDR3: CASSFFGSGETQYF
D: -; V: TRBV9; J: TRBJ2-1; size: -; DNA: TGTGCCAGCAGCCCGTCGGTAGGGGGGCTCGGTGGTGAGCAGTTCTTC; CDR3: CASSPSVGGLGGEQFF
D: TRBD2; V: TRBV5-6; J: TRBJ2-3; size: -; DNA: TGTGCCAGCAGCTTAGGGACTAGTAATACGCAGTATTTT; CDR3: CASSLGTSNTQYF
D: TRBD1; V: TRBV4-3; J: TRBJ2-6; size: -; DNA: TGCGCCAGCAGCTATACAGGGGTTGGGGCCAACGTCCTGACTTTC; CDR3: CASSYTGVGANVLTF
D: -; V: TRBV7-2; J: TRBJ1-3; size: -; DNA: TGTGCCAGCAGCGGGGGGACGGCAAGAAACACCATATATTTT; CDR3: CASSGGTARNTIYF
D: -; V: TRBV7-3; J: TRBJ2-3; size: -; DNA: TGTGCCAGCACACAGGGACGCACAGATACGCAGTATTTT; CDR3: CASTQGRTDTQYF
D: -; V: TRBV19; J: TRBJ1-1; size: many; DNA: TGTGCCAGTAGTGCCCGGGAACTCACCCAGGGAGCTTTCTTT; CDR3: CASSARELTQGAFF
D: -; V: TRBV4-3; J: TRBJ1-1; size: few; DNA: TGCGCCAGCAGCCAACAGGGACAAGCTGAAGCTTTCTTT; CDR3: CASSQQGQAEAFF
D: -; V: TRBV6-5; J: TRBJ2-1; size: -; DNA: TGTGCCAGCATTGGGGCCGTAAACAATGAGCAGTTCTTC; CDR3: CASIGAVNNEQFF
D: -; V: TRBV28; J: TRBJ1-6; size: many; DNA: TGTGCCAGCAGTACTCATCCTTCACCCCTCCACTTT; CDR3: CASSTHPSPLHF
D: TRBD2; V: TRBV5-6; J: TRBJ2-1; size: -; DNA: TGTGCCAGCAGCGGGCGGACTAGCGGGAGGGCCAAATTTGAGCAGTTCTTC; CDR3: CASSGRTSGRAKFEQFF
D: TRBD2; V: TRBV7-3; J: TRBJ2-3; size: many; DNA: TGTGCCAGCAGCCCCAGCGGGAGTACAGATACGCAGTATTTT; CDR3: CASSPSGSTDTQYF
D: TRBD1; V: TRBV4-2; J: TRBJ2-7; size: few; DNA: TGTGCCAGCGAAACCGGGACAGGGACCTACGAGCAGTACTTC; CDR3: CASETGTGTYEQYF
D: -; V: TRBV7-2; J: TRBJ2-7; size: few; DNA: TGTGCCAGCAGCCGCAACTCCTACGAGCAGTACTTC; CDR3: CASSRNSYEQYF
D: TRBD2; V: TRBV19; J: TRBJ2-1; size: few; DNA: TGTGCCAGTAGTAAAGCGGGGGGGCCGTATAGCGAGCAGTTCTTC; CDR3: CASSKAGGPYSEQFF
D: TRBD1; V: TRBV30; J: TRBJ1-5; size: -; DNA: TGTGCCTGGAGTGGGCAGGGGGCTCAGCATTTT; CDR3: CAWSGQGAQHF
D: -; V: TRBV5-1; J: TRBJ2-7; size: -; DNA: TGCGCCAGCAGCTTGGGACAGGGAGGGTACGAGCAGTACTTC; CDR3: CASSLGQGGYEQYF
D: -; V: TRBV28; J: TRBJ2-5; size: -; DNA: TGTGCCAGCAGTTTGGAATTACAGACGAGGGGAGAGCAGTACTTC; CDR3: CASSLELQTRGEQYF
D: -; V: TRBV5-1; J: TRBJ1-1; size: -; DNA: TGCGCCAGCAGCCGGAGTTTAGGCAGATCTTCAATGAACACTGAAGCTTTCTTT; CDR3: CASSRSLGRSSMNTEAFF
D: -; V: TRBV4-3; J: TRBJ2-3; size: few; DNA: TGCGCCAGCAGCCCTGGGGGCCATAGCACAGATACGCAGTATTTT; CDR3: CASSPGGHSTDTQYF
D: TRBD2; V: TRBV2; J: TRBJ2-3; size: -; DNA: TGTGCCAGCCGGACTAGGGGCACAGATACGCAGTATTTT; CDR3: CASRTRGTDTQYF